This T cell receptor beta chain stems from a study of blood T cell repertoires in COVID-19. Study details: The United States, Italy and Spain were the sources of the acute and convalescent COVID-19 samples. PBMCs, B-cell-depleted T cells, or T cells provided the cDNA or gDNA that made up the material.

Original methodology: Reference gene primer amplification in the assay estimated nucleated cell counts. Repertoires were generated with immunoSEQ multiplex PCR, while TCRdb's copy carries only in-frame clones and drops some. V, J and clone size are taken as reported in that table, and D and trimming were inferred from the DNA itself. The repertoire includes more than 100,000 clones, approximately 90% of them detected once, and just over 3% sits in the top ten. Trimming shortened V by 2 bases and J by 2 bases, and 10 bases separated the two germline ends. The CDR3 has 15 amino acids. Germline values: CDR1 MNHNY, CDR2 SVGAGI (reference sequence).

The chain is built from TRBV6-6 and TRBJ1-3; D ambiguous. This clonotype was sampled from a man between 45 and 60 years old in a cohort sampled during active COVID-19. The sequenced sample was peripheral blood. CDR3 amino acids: CASSYPGEAGNTIYF. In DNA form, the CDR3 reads TGTGCCAGCAGTTACCCCGGCGAGGCTGGAAACACCATATATTTT.